These 11 T cell receptor beta chains share one sample of origin, sequenced in a study of beta chain features in type 1 diabetes. All of the isolated RNA was reverse transcribed, so expressed TCRB transcripts were sequenced. Libraries were prepared by immunoSEQ multiplex PCR; TCRdb keeps only in-frame clonotypes and omits some of them. The sample lists under 250,000 clones; 11% were seen once. Sequences were obtained from central memory CD4+ T cells from blood. All receptors come from a man between 18 and 29 years old in good health.

This sequence joins TRBV5-4 and TRBJ2-3, with a weak D call TRBD2 (7 bases). V was trimmed by 0 bases and J by 3 bases, leaving 14 bases between them. The V gene's germline CDR1 is SGHNT and CDR2 YYREEE (reference sequence). CDR3 length equals 16 residues. The CDR3 DNA follows: TGTGCCAGCAGCTTGGCCCAGAGCGGGACAACAGATACGCAGTATTTT. Translated: CASSLAQSGTTDTQYF.

This clone was seen at least ten times. This sample also contains other DNA sequences that code for the same CDR3. The chain uses TRBV15 and TRBJ2-1; D remains ambiguous. From germline, CDR1 is LNHNV and CDR2 YYDKDF (reference sequence). V was shortened by 4 bases and J by 4 bases, with 5 bases between the two germline ends. There are 12 residues in the CDR3. CDR3 residues: CATSIGYNEQFF. CDR3 coding DNA: TGTGCCACCAGCATTGGGTACAATGAGCAGTTCTTC.

A few counts support this clone. The chain combines TRBV29-1 with TRBJ2-3, with D unresolved. Trimming cost V 6 bases and J 4 bases, with 17 bases left between them. Germline-derived CDR1 and CDR2 are SQVTM and ANQGSEA. The CDR3 covers 14 residues. The CDR3 DNA sequence: TGCAGCGTGAACCCTAGGATGGGTCCAGATACGCAGTATTTT. It yields the protein CSVNPRMGPDTQYF.

The rearrangement links TRBV5-1 to TRBJ2-5; 12 bases are shared with TRBD2. This CDR3 has 16 residues. The germline gives CDR1 SGHRS, CDR2 YFSETQ. Trimming at V came to 6 bases and at J to 1 base, leaving 7 bases not matched to a gene. CDR3 residues: CASITGTSGLQETQYF. The CDR3 DNA reads TGCGCCAGCATCACCGGGACTAGCGGGCTCCAAGAGACCCAGTACTTC.

This clone was seen more than once but under ten times. The chain employs TRBV27 and TRBJ2-2, with a possible D match to TRBD1 (7 bases). V was shortened by 7 bases and J by 4 bases, with 16 bases between the two germline ends. Germline lookup yields CDR1 MNHEY and CDR2 SMNVEV (reference sequence). There are 15 residues in the CDR3. CDR3 sequence: CASKEGARITGELFF. The CDR3 bases are TGTGCCAGCAAGGAGGGGGCGAGGATCACCGGGGAGCTGTTTTTT.

This clone was observed a handful of times. The chain is built from TRBV4-1 and TRBJ2-1; 8 nucleotides line up with TRBD2. The V and J ends lost 0 bases and 2 bases, in that order; junction bases with no gene match: 6. The CDR3 extends over 17 amino acids. Germline V CDR1 and CDR2: MGHRA, YSYEKL. CDR3 region: CASSQEFSGRAYNEQFF. Written as DNA, the CDR3 is TGCGCCAGCAGCCAAGAGTTTTCCGGGAGGGCCTACAATGAGCAGTTCTTC.

The rearrangement uses TRBV27 and TRBJ1-2; no clear D gene. Trimming shortened V by 6 bases and J by 4 bases, and 15 bases separated the two germline ends. This CDR3 region has 14 residues. CDR1 is MNHEY and CDR2 is SMNVEV in the germline V gene (reference sequence). CDR3 protein: CASRPQRTFYGYTF. Written as DNA, the CDR3 is TGTGCCAGCAGACCACAGCGCACCTTCTATGGCTACACCTTC.

Remarks on this clone: This may arise from a read error, as a much more abundant clone is one base away. The chain combines TRBV30 with TRBJ2-7; 11 bases agree with TRBD1. This CDR3 spans 16 amino acids. With V trimmed by 3 bases and J by 7 bases, 14 bases remained unmatched. Germline CDR1 reads GTSNPN; CDR2 reads SVGIG (reference sequence). This CDR3 is CAWRRPSRDRGREQYF. In nucleotides, the CDR3 is TGTGCCTGGAGGCGCCCTAGCCGGGACAGGGGGAGAGAGCAGTACTTC. The full variable domain, its missing parts supplied by reference TRBV30 and TRBJ2-7, is SQTIHQWPATLVQPVGSPLSLECTVEGTSNPNLYWYRQAAGRGLQLLFYSVGIGQISSEVPQNLSASRPQDRQFILSSKKLLLSDSGFYLCAWRRPSRDRGREQYFGPGTRLTVT.

In this sample, this clone turned up a few times. The genes are TRBV9 and TRBJ2-5, with 7 bases identical to TRBD1. With 0 bases clipped from V and 2 bases from J, the junction kept 1 base outside the gene matches. This CDR3 is 14 amino acids long. Germline CDR1 is SGDLS and CDR2 is YYNGEE. CDR3 amino acids: CASSVGGQQETQYF. CDR3 sequence (DNA): TGTGCCAGCAGCGTAGGGGGACAGCAAGAGACCCAGTACTTC.

This chain joins TRBV20-1 and TRBJ2-3; tentative D call: TRBD2 (5 bases). The CDR3 contains 11 residues. In germline, CDR1 is DFQATT, CDR2 SNEGSKA (reference sequence). V gave up 5 bases and J gave up 9 bases, with 12 bases separating them. In nucleotides, the CDR3 is TGCAGTGCTCCACTAGGAGGCACGCAGTATTTT. Amino acid sequence: CSAPLGGTQYF.

This clone was seen repeatedly, ten times or more. The gene calls are TRBV7-2 and TRBJ2-4; the match to TRBD1 covers 7 bases. Germline loops: CDR1 SGHTA, CDR2 FQGNSA. The CDR3 is 14 amino acids. Trimming removed 4 bases from V and 6 bases from J; junction bases left unmatched: 6. DNA of the CDR3: TGTGCCAGCAGCTCGACAGGGTCTGGAAACATTCAGTACTTC. Amino acids: CASSSTGSGNIQYF. Filled out from reference TRBV7-2 and TRBJ2-4, the complete variable domain reads GAGVSQSPSNKVTEKGKDVELRCDPISGHTALYWYRQSLGQGLEFLIYFQGNSAPDKSGLPSDRFSAERTGGSVSTLTIQRTQQEDSAVYLCASSSTGSGNIQYFGAGTRLSVL.